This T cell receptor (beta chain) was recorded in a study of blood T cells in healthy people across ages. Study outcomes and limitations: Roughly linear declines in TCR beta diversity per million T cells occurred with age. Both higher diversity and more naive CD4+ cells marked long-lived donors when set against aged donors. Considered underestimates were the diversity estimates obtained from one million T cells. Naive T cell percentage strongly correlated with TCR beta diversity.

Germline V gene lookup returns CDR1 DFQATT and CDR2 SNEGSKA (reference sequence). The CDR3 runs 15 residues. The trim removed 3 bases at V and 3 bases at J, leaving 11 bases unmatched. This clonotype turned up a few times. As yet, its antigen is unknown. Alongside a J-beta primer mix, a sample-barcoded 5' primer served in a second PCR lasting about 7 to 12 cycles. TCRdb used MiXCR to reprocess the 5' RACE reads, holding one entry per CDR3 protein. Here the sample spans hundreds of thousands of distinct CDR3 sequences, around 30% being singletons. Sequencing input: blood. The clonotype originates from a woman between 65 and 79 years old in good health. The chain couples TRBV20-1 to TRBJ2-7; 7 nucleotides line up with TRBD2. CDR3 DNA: TGCAGTGCTAGTAATGGGAGGGATCGCGTCTACGAGCAGTACTTC. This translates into CSASNGRDRVYEQYF.